The present entry profiles one T cell receptor (beta chain) with its context. The data belong to a study of blood T cell repertoires in COVID-19. Per the authors' pipeline: How many nucleated cells were present was estimated from reference gene primer amplification. The protocol was immunoSEQ multiplex PCR, while the TCRdb copy is restricted to in-frame clones and leaves out a portion. The V and J calls and clone size are taken from that table; D and trimming were inferred from the DNA. The table has approximately 150,000 clones, approximately 80% seen once. Germline V CDR1 and CDR2: LNHDA, SQIVND (reference sequence). CDR3 length equals 14 residues. V lost 5 bases, J lost 3 bases, and 6 bases stayed unmatched.

The sequencing input was PBMCs or T cells enriched from blood (not recorded which). The clonotype was recovered from a man aged 35 to 55 who had recovered from COVID-19. The chain joins TRBV19 to TRBJ1-2, with TRBD1 matching 7 bases. The CDR3 spells CASSAHTGDYGYTF. The CDR3 DNA reads TGTGCCAGTAGTGCGCATACAGGGGACTATGGCTACACCTTC.